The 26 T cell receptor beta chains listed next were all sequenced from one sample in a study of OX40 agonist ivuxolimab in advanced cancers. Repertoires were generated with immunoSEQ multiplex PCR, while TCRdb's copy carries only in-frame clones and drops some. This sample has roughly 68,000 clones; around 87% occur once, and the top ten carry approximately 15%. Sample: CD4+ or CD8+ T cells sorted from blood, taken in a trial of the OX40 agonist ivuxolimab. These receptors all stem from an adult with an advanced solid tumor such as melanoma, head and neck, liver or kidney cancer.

Written as DNA, the CDR3 is TGCGCCAGCAGCTCCACTTCGGGAGGGCCCAATGAGCAGTTCTTC. Amino acid sequence: CASSSTSGGPNEQFF. This chain links TRBV5-1 with TRBJ2-1; 8 nucleotides agree with TRBD2. Trimming cost V 3 bases and J 6 bases; bases outside gene matches: 8. This CDR3 spans 15 amino acids. CDR1 is SGHRS and CDR2 is YFSETQ in the germline V gene.

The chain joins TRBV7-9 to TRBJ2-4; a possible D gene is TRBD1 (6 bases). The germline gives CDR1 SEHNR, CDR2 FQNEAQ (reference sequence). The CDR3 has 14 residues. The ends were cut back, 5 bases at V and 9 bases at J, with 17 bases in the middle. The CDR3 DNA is TGTGCCAGCAGCCCAGACAGGAACTCCCCCATTCAGTACTTC. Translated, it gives CASSPDRNSPIQYF.

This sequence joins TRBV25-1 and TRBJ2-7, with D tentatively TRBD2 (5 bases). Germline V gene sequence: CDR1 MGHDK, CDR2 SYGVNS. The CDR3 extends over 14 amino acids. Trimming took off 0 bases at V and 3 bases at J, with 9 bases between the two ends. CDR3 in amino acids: CASSEYEGYYEQYF. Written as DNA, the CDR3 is TGTGCCAGCAGTGAATATGAGGGATACTACGAGCAGTACTTC.

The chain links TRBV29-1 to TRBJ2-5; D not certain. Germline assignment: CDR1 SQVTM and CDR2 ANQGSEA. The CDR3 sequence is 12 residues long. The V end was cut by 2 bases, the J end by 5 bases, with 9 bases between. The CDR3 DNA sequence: TGCAGCGTTGAAATGGTATCGGAGACCCAGTACTTC. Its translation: CSVEMVSETQYF.

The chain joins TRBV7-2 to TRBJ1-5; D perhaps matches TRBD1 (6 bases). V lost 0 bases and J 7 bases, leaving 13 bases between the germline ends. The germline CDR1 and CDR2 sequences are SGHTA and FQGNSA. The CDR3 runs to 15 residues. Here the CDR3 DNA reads TGTGCCAGCAGCTTAGCTAGCCCAGGGGAACAGCCCCAGCATTTT. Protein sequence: CASSLASPGEQPQHF.

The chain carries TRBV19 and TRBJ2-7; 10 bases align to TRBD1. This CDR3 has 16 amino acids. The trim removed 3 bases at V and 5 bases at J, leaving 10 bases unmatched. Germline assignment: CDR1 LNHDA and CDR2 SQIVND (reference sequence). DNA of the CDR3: TGTGCCAGTAGTATCAGCCACCGGGACAGGGGTGACGAGCAGTACTTC. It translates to CASSISHRDRGDEQYF.

For the CDR3, the DNA is TGTGCCAGCAGCTTAGCCCAGGGTTCTAGAAACATTCAGTACTTC. Its protein is CASSLAQGSRNIQYF. The V gene is TRBV7-9, the J gene TRBJ2-4; TRBD1 might be the D (5 bases). Germline V gene sequence: CDR1 SEHNR, CDR2 FQNEAQ (reference sequence). CDR3 size: 15 residues. V was cut by 0 bases and J by 6 bases, with 12 bases left in between.

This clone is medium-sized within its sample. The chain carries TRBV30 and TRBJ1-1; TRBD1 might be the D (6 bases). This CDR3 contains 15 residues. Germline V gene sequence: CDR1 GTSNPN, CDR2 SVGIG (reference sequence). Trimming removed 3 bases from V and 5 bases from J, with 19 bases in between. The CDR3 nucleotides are TGTGCCTGGAGATCCCTGACAGGATCGGGGACTGAAGCTTTCTTT. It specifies CAWRSLTGSGTEAFF.

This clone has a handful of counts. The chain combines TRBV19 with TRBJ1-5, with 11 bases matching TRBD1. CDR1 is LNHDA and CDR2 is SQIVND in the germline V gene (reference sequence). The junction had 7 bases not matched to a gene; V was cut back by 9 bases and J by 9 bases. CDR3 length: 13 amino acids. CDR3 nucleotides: TGTGCCAGCCTGGGACAGGGGGTATGGCCCCAGCATTTT. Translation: CASLGQGVWPQHF.

The CDR3 nucleotides are TGTGCCAGCAGCTTAAGGCATAGCTCCTACAATGAGCAGTTCTTC. It specifies CASSLRHSSYNEQFF. The chain carries TRBV7-6 and TRBJ2-1; D ambiguous. Between the trimmed V and J ends, which lost 2 bases and 0 bases, there was a span of 8 bases. This CDR3 contains 15 residues. Per the germline V gene, CDR1 is SGHVS and CDR2 is FNYEAQ. Variable domain in full (rest from reference TRBV7-6 and TRBJ2-1): GAGVSQSPRYKVTKRGQDVALRCDPISGHVSLYWYRQALGQGPEFLTYFNYEAQQDKSGLPNDRFSAERPEGSISTLTIQRTEQRDSAMYRCASSLRHSSYNEQFFGPGTRLTVL.

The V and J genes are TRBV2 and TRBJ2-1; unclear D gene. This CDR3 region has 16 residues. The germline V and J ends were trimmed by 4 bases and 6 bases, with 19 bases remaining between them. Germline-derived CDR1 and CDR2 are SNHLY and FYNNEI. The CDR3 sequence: CASSVLAHTPGNEQFF. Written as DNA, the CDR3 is TGTGCCAGCAGTGTCCTTGCCCATACACCGGGCAATGAGCAGTTCTTC.

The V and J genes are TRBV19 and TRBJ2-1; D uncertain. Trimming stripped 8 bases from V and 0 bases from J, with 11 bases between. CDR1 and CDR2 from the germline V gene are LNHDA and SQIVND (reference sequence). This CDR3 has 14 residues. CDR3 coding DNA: TGTGCCAGTGGGTTTCGCAGCTCCTACAATGAGCAGTTCTTC. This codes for CASGFRSSYNEQFF.

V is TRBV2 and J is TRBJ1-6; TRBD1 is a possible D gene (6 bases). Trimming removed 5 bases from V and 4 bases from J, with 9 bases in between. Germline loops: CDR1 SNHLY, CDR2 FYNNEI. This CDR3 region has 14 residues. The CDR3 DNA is TGTGCCAGCAGTTACAGGGCTTATAATTCACCCCTCCACTTT. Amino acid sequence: CASSYRAYNSPLHF. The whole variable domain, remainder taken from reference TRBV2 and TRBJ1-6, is EPEVTQTPSHQVTQMGQEVILRCVPISNHLYFYWYRQILGQKVEFLVSFYNNEISEKSEIFDDQFSVERPDGSNFTLKIRSTKLEDSAMYFCASSYRAYNSPLHFGNGTRLTVT.

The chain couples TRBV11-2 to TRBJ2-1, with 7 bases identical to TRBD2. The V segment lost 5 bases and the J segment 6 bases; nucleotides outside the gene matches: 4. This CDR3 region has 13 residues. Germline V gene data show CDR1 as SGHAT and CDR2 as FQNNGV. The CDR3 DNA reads TGTGCCAGCAGCCCCAGGACTAGCAATGAGCAGTTCTTC. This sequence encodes CASSPRTSNEQFF.

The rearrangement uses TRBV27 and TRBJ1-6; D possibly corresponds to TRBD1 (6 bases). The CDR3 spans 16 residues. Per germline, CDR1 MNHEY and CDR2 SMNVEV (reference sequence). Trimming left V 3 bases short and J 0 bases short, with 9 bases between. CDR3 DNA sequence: TGTGCCAGCAGTTTTACAGGGAGCTCCTATAATTCACCCCTCCACTTT. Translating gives CASSFTGSSYNSPLHF.

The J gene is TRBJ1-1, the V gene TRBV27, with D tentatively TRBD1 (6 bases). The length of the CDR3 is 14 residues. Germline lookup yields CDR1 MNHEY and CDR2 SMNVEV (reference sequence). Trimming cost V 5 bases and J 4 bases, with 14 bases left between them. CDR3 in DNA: TGTGCCAGCAGTCCGACGGCAGGGGTCACTGAAGCTTTCTTT. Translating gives CASSPTAGVTEAFF.

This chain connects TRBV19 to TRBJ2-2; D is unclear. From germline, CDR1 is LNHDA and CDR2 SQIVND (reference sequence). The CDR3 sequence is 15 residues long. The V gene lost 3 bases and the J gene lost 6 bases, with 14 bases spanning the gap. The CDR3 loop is CASSIMGMAPGELFF. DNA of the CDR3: TGTGCCAGTAGTATCATGGGGATGGCCCCCGGGGAGCTGTTTTTT.

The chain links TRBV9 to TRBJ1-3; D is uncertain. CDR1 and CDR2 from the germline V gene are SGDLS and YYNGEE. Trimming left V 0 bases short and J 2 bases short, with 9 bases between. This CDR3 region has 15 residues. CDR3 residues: CASSVDGRPGNTIYF. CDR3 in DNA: TGTGCCAGCAGCGTAGACGGCCGGCCTGGAAACACCATATATTTT.

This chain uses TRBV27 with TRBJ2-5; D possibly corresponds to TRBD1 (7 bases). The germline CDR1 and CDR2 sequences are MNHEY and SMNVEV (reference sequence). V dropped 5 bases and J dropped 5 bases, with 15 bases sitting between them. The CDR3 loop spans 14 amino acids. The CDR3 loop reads CASSGRQGLETQYF. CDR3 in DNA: TGTGCCAGCAGTGGACGACAGGGACTTGAGACCCAGTACTTC.

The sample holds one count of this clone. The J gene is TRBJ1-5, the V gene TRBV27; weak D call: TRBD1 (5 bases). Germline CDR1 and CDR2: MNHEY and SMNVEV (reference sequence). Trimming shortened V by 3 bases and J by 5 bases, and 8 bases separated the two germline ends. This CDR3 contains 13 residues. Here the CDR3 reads CASSLGGDQPQHF. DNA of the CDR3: TGTGCCAGCAGTTTGGGGGGTGATCAGCCCCAGCATTTT.

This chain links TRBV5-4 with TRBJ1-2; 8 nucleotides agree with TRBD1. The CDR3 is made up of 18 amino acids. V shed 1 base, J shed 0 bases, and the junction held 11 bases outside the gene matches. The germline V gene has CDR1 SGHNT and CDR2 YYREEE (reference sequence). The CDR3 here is CASSLNSPGQDSNYGYTF. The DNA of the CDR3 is TGTGCCAGCAGCTTGAACAGCCCGGGACAGGACTCTAACTATGGCTACACCTTC. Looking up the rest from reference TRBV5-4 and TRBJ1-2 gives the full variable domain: ETGVTQSPTHLIKTRGQQVTLRCSSQSGHNTVSWYQQALGQGPQFIFQYYREEENGRGNFPPRFSGLQFPNYSSELNVNALELDDSALYLCASSLNSPGQDSNYGYTFGSGTRLTVV.

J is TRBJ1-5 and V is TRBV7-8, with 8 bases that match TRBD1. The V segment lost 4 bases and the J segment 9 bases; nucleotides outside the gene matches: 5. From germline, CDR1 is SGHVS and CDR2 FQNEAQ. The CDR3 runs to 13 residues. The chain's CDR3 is CASSYGQGWPQHF. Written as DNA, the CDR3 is TGTGCCAGCAGCTACGGACAGGGATGGCCCCAGCATTTT.

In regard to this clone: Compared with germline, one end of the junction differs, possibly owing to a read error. CDR3 DNA sequence: TGTGCCAGTAGTCCTGCGATCTCGACGGAATGGGGACTTTATCGTGACTTC. Amino acid sequence: CASSPAISTEWGLYRDF. The chain links TRBV19 to TRBJ2-7, with a weak D call TRBD2 (6 bases). This CDR3 comprises 17 residues. Germline lookup yields CDR1 LNHDA and CDR2 SQIVND (reference sequence).

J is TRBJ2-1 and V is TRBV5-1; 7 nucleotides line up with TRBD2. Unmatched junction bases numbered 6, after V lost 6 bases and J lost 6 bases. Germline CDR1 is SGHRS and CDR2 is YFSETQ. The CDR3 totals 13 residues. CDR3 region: CASMREYSNEQFF. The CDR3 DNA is TGCGCCAGCATGCGGGAGTACTCCAATGAGCAGTTCTTC.

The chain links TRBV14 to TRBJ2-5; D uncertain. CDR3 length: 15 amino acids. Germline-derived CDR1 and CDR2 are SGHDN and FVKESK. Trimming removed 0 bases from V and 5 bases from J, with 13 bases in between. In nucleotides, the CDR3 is TGTGCCAGCAGCCAAGATGACGGGCAGTGGGAGACCCAGTACTTC. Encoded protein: CASSQDDGQWETQYF.

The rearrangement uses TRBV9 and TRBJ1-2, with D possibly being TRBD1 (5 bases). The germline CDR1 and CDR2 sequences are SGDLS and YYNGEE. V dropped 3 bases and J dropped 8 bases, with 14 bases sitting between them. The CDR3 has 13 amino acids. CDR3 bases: TGTGCCAGCAGCGGACAGCCCCCGGGGGGCTACACCTTC. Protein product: CASSGQPPGGYTF. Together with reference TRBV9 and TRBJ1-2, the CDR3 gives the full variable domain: DSGVTQTPKHLITATGQRVTLRCSPRSGDLSVYWYQQSLDQGLQFLIQYYNGEERAKGNILERFSAQQFPDLHSELNLSSLELGDSALYFCASSGQPPGGYTFGSGTRLTVV.